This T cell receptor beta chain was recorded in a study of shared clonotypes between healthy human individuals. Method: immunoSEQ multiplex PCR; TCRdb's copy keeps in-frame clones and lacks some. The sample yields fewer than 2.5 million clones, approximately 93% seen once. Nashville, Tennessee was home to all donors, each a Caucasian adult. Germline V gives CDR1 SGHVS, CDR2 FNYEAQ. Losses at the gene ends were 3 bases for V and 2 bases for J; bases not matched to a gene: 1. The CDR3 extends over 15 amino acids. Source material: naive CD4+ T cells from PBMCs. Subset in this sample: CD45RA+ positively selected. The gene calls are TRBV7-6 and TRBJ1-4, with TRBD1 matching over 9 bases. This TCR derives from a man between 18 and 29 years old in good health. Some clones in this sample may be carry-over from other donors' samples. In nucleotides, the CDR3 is TGTGCCAGCAGCTTGACAGGGGGGACTAATGAAAAACTGTTTTTT. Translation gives CASSLTGGTNEKLFF. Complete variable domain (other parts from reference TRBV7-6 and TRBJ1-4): GAGVSQSPRYKVTKRGQDVALRCDPISGHVSLYWYRQALGQGPEFLTYFNYEAQQDKSGLPNDRFSAERPEGSISTLTIQRTEQRDSAMYRCASSLTGGTNEKLFFGSGTQLSVL.